This record looks at one T cell receptor beta chain sequence and its context. The sample originates from a study of shared clonotypes between healthy human individuals. Study information: Donors consisted of two women and a few men between 18 and 49. For every donor, three CD4 naive, three CD4 memory, two CD8 naive and one CD8 memory plates were used.

Replicate PCRs run on sorted subsets employed 200 to 250 ng DNA, 25,000 to 35,000 T cell genomes. Assay: immunoSEQ multiplex PCR; the TCRdb copy retains only in-frame clones and omits some. The repertoire consists of about 380,000 clones, with around 96% occurring once and the leading ten covering 0.32%. The CDR3 has 16 residues. The chain is built from TRBV21-1 and TRBJ2-1; TRBD2 is taken as the D call from the table, unchecked against the DNA. TRBV21-1 is marked as a pseudogene. Material: memory CD8+ T cells sorted from blood. Regarding subset: CD45RO+ cells pooled with CCR7-negative TemRA cells. The clonotype originates from a man under 40 in good health. The CDR3 sequence: CASRRGGRETRNEQFF. The DNA for the CDR3 is TGTGCCAGCAGAAGGGGGGGACGGGAGACTCGGAATGAGCAGTTCTTC.